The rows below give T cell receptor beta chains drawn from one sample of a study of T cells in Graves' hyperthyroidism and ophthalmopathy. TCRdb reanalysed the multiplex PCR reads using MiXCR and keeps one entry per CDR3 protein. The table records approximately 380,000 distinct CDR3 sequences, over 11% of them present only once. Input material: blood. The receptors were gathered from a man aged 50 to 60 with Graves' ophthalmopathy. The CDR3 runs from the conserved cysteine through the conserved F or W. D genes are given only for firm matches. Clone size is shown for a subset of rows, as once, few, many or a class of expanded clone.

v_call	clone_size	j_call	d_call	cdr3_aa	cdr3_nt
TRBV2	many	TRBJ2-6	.	CASSEDLGNVLTF	TGTGCCAGCAGTGAAGATTTGGGGAACGTCCTGACTTTC
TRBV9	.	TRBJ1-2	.	CASSVYGQGDGYTF	TGTGCCAGCAGCGTATATGGGCAGGGTGATGGCTACACCTTC
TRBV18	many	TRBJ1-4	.	CASSSGAWEKLFF	TGTGCCAGCTCATCAGGGGCTTGGGAAAAACTGTTTTTT
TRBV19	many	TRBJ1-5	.	CASSPKQGLNQPQHF	TGTGCCAGTAGTCCGAAACAGGGCCTCAATCAGCCCCAGCATTTT
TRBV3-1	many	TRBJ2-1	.	CASSQEGGGLINEQFF	TGTGCCAGCAGCCAAGAGGGCGGCGGATTGATTAATGAGCAGTTCTTC
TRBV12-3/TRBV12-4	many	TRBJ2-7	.	CASSLEGLVVGSYEQYF	TGTGCCAGCAGTTTAGAGGGGCTAGTGGTTGGGTCCTACGAGCAGTACTTC
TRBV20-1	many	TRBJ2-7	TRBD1	CSAREGTGAYEQYF	TGCAGTGCTAGAGAAGGGACAGGGGCCTACGAGCAGTACTTC
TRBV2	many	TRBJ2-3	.	CASSRLASLTDTQYF	TGTGCCAGCAGTCGATTGGCGTCTCTTACAGATACGCAGTATTTT
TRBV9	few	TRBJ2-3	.	CASSTHLQMDTQYF	TGTGCCAGCAGCACCCACCTACAAATGGATACGCAGTATTTT
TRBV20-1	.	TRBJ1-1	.	CSVDSDNTEAFF	TGCAGTGTAGACAGTGACAACACTGAAGCTTTCTTT
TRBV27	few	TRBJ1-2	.	CASSSQRAYGYTF	TGTGCCAGCAGTTCACAGCGTGCCTATGGCTACACCTTC
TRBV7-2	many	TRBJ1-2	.	CASSLVFGYTF	TGTGCCAGCAGCTTAGTCTTTGGCTACACCTTC
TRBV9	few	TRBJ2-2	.	CASSVVGDTGELFF	TGTGCCAGCAGCGTAGTAGGGGACACCGGGGAGCTGTTTTTT
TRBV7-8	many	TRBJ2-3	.	CASSSGTTDTQYF	TGTGCCAGCAGCTCCGGGACGACAGATACGCAGTATTTT
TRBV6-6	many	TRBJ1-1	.	CASSYSRTVNTEAFF	TGTGCCAGCAGTTACTCCAGGACCGTTAACACTGAAGCTTTCTTT
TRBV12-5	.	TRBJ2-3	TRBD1	CASGRTGGGVSTDTRYF	TGTGCTAGTGGGAGGACAGGGGGCGGCGTCAGTACAGATACGCGGTATTTT
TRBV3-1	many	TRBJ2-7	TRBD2	CASGPLAGLGEQYF	TGTGCCAGCGGACCGCTAGCGGGACTTGGCGAGCAGTACTTC
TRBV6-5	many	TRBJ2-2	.	CASSYGVAGELFF	TGTGCCAGCAGTTACGGTGTGGCCGGGGAGCTGTTTTTT
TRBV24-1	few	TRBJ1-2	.	CATSDSLYGYTF	TGTGCCACCAGTGATTCCCTGTATGGCTACACCTTC
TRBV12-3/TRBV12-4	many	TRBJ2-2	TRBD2	CASSFGGRAQSDPGELFF	TGTGCCAGCAGTTTTGGCGGGAGGGCCCAATCAGATCCCGGGGAGCTGTTTTTT
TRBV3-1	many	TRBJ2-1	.	CASSRLEGVSEQFF	TGTGCCAGCAGCCGACTTGAAGGGGTGAGTGAGCAGTTCTTC
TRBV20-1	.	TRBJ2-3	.	CSARTLRGTDTQYF	TGCAGTGCTAGAACCCTGCGGGGTACAGATACGCAGTATTTT
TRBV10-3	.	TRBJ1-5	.	CAIRGGAGNQPQHF	TGTGCCATCAGGGGGGGGGCTGGTAATCAGCCCCAGCATTTT
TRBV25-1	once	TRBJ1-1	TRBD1	CASKDRGGTEAFF	TGTGCCAGCAAAGACAGGGGAGGTACTGAAGCTTTCTTT
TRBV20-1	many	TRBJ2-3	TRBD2	CSAEQLGTSRTQYF	TGCAGTGCGGAGCAACTCGGGACTAGTCGAACGCAGTATTTT
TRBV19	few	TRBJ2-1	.	CASSVQAPTYNEQFF	TGTGCCAGTAGTGTGCAAGCCCCGACCTACAATGAGCAGTTCTTC
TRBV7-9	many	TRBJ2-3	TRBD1	CASNKGARNTQYF	TGTGCCAGCAATAAGGGGGCGCGGAATACGCAGTATTTT
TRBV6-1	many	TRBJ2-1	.	CASSLERTAYNEQFF	TGTGCCAGCAGTCTCGAGAGGACAGCCTACAATGAGCAGTTCTTC
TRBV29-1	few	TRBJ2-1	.	CSVGPAGSSYNEQFF	TGCAGCGTTGGGCCGGCAGGTTCCTCCTACAATGAGCAGTTCTTC
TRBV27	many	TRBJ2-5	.	CASSLAGDYQETQYF	TGTGCCAGCAGTTTAGCCGGGGACTACCAAGAGACCCAGTACTTC
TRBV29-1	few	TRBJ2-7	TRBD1	CSVEVPGQERNYEQYF	TGCAGCGTTGAAGTCCCGGGACAGGAGAGAAACTACGAGCAGTACTTC
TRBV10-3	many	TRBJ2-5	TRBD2	CAHRATSDVETQYF	TGTGCTCATCGGGCGACTAGCGACGTAGAGACCCAGTACTTC
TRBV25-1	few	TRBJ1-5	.	CASSTQGAQPQHF	TGTGCCAGCAGTACACAGGGTGCTCAGCCCCAGCATTTT
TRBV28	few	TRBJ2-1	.	CANSLAQTWNEQFF	TGTGCCAACAGTTTAGCCCAGACATGGAATGAGCAGTTCTTC
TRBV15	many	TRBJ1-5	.	CATSRDHGNQPQHF	TGTGCCACCAGCAGAGATCACGGGAATCAGCCCCAGCATTTT
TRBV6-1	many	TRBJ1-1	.	CASSESGPKKVAFF	TGTGCCAGCAGTGAGTCAGGACCTAAAAAGGTAGCTTTCTTT
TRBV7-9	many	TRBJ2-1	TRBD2	CASTTVGLAGEQFF	TGTGCCAGCACAACCGTGGGACTAGCGGGTGAGCAGTTCTTC
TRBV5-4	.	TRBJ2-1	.	CASSLEPTDEQFF	TGTGCCAGCAGCTTGGAACCCACGGATGAGCAGTTCTTC
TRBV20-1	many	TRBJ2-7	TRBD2	CSALLAGGFEQYF	TGCAGTGCTCTACTAGCGGGAGGCTTTGAGCAGTACTTC
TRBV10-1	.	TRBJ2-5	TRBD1	CASSEAGGPQETQYF	TGCGCCAGCAGTGAGGCAGGGGGCCCTCAAGAGACCCAGTACTTC
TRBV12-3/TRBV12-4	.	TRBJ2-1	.	CASSPSYSYEQFF	TGTGCCAGCAGCCCATCATATTCCTATGAGCAGTTCTTC
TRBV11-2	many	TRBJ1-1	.	CASSLDPAPNTEAFF	TGTGCCAGCAGCTTAGATCCAGCCCCAAACACTGAAGCTTTCTTT
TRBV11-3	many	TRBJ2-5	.	CASSRRDGQETQYF	TGTGCCAGCAGCCGCCGGGACGGACAAGAGACCCAGTACTTC
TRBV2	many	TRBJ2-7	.	CASTLVPGTDSYEQYF	TGTGCCAGCACCCTAGTACCCGGGACTGACTCCTACGAGCAGTACTTC
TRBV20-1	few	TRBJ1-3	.	CSAGAGNTIYF	TGCAGTGCGGGCGCTGGAAACACCATATATTTT
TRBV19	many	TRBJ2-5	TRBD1	CASSTTGTGTETQYF	TGTGCCAGTAGTACTACCGGGACAGGGACAGAGACCCAGTACTTC
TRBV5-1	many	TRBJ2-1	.	CASSLADPPSYNEQFF	TGCGCCAGCAGCTTGGCGGACCCCCCTTCGTACAATGAGCAGTTCTTC
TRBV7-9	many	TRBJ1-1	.	CASSFKTGTTEAFF	TGTGCCAGCAGCTTTAAGACAGGAACCACTGAAGCTTTCTTT
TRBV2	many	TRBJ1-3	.	CASSPRTSGNTIYF	TGTGCCAGCAGTCCACGCACCTCTGGAAACACCATATATTTT
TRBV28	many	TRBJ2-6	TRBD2	CASYSSGNPSGANVLTF	TGTGCCAGCTATTCTAGCGGAAACCCCTCTGGGGCCAACGTCCTGACTTTC
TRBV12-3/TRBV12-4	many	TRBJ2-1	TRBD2	CASRGTTSASYNEQFF	TGTGCCAGCAGGGGAACTACTAGCGCCTCCTACAATGAGCAGTTCTTC
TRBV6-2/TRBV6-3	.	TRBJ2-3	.	CASRLSIADTQYF	TGTGCCAGCCGCCTATCAATCGCAGATACGCAGTATTTT
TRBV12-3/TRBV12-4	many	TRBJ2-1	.	CASSLGESSYNEQFF	TGTGCCAGCAGTTTGGGAGAGAGCTCCTACAATGAGCAGTTCTTC
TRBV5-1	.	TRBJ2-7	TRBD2	CASSLVTSGIYEQYF	TGCGCCAGCAGCTTGGTGACTAGCGGGATCTACGAGCAGTACTTC
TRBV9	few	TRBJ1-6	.	CASSVEDTPKWSPLHF	TGTGCCAGCAGCGTAGAGGACACCCCGAAGTGGTCACCCCTCCACTTT
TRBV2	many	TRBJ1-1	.	CASSSRGTNTEAFF	TGTGCCAGCAGTTCCCGTGGAACAAACACTGAAGCTTTCTTT
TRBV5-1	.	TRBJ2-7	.	CASSLAPKALPYEQYF	TGCGCCAGCAGCTTGGCACCCAAAGCCCTTCCCTACGAGCAGTACTTC